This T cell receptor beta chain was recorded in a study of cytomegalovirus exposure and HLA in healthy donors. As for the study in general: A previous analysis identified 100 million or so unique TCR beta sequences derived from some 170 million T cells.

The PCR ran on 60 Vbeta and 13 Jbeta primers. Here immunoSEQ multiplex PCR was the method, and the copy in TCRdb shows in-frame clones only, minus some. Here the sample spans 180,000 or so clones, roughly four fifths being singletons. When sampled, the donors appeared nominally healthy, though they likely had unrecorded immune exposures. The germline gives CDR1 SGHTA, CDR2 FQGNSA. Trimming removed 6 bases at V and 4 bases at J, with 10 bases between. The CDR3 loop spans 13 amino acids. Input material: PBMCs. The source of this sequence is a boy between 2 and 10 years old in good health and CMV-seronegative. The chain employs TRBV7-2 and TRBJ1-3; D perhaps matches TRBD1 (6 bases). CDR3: CASRRQGGNTIYF. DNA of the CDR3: TGTGCCAGCAGGCGTCAGGGGGGAAACACCATATATTTT.